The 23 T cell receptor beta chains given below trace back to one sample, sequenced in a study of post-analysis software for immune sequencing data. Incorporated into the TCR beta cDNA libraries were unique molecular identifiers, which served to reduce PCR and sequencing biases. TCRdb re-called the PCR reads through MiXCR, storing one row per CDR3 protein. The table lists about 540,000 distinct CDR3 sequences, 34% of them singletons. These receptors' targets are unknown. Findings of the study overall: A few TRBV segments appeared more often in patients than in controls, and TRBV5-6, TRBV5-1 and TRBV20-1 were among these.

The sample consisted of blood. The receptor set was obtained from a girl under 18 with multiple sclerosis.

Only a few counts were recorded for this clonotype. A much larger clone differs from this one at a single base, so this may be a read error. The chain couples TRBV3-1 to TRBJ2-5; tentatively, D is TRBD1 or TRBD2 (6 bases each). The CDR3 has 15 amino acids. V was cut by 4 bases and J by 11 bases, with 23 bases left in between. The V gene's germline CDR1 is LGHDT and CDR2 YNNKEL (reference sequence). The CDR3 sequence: CASSPGAGPGNEQYF. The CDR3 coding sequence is TGTGCCAGCAGCCCGGGGGCGGGGCCCGGGAATGAGCAGTACTTC.

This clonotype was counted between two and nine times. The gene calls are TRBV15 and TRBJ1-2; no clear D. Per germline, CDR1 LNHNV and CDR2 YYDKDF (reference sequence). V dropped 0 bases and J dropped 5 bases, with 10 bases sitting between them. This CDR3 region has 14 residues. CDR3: CATSRDVDGYGYTF. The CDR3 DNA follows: TGTGCCACCAGCAGAGATGTGGATGGGTATGGCTACACCTTC.

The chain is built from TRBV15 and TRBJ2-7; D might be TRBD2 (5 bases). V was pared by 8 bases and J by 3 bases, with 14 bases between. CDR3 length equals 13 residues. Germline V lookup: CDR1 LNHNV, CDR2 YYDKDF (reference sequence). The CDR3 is CATGRGGFYEQYF. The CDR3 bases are TGTGCCACCGGGCGCGGAGGTTTCTACGAGCAGTACTTC. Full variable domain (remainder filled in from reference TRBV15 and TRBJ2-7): DAMVIQNPRYQVTQFGKPVTLSCSQTLNHNVMYWYQQKSSQAPKLLFHYYDKDFNNEADTPDNFQSRRPNTSFCFLDIRSPGLGDTAMYLCATGRGGFYEQYFGPGTRLTVT.

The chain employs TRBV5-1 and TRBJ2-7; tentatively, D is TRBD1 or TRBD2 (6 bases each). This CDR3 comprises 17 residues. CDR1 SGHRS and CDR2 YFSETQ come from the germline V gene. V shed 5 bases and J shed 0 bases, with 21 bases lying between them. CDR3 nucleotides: TGCGCCAGCAGATCTGGGACTGGCGGGACACGCTCCTACGAGCAGTACTTC. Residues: CASRSGTGGTRSYEQYF.

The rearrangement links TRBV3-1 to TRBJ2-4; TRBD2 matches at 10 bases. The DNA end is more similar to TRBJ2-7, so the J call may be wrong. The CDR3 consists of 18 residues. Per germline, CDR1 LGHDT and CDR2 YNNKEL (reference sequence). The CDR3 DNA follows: TGTGCCAGCAGCCAGGGACCAGCGGGGGGGTTTTTCACCTACGAGCAGTACTTC. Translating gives CASSQGPAGGFFTYEQYF.

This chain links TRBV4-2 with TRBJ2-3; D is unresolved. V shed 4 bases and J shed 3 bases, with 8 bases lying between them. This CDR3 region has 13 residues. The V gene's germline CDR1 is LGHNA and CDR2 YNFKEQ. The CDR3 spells CASSPQLTDTQYF. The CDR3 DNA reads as TGTGCCAGCAGCCCCCAATTAACAGATACGCAGTATTTT.

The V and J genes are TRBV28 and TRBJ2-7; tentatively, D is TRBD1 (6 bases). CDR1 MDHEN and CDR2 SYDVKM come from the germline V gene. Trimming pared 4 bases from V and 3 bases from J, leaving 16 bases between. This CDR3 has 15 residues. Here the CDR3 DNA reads TGTGCCAGCAGTTCAGCCCGGACAGCTAACTACGAGCAGTACTTC. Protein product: CASSSARTANYEQYF.

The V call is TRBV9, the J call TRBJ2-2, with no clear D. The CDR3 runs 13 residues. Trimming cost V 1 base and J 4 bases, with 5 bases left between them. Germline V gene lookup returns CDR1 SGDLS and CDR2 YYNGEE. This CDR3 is CASSVSSTGELFF. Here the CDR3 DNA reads TGTGCCAGCAGCGTATCCAGCACCGGGGAGCTGTTTTTT.

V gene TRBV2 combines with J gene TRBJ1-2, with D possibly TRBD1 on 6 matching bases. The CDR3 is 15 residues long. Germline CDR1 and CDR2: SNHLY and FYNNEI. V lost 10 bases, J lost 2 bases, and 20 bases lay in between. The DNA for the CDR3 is TGTGCCACACAAAATAGGGACACCAGCAACTATGGCTACACCTTC. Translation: CATQNRDTSNYGYTF.

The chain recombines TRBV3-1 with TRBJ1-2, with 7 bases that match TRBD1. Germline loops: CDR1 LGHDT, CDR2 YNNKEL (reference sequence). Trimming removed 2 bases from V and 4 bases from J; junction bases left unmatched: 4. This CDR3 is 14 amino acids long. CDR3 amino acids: CASSQKQGSYGYTF. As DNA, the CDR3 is TGTGCCAGCAGCCAAAAACAGGGGAGCTATGGCTACACCTTC.

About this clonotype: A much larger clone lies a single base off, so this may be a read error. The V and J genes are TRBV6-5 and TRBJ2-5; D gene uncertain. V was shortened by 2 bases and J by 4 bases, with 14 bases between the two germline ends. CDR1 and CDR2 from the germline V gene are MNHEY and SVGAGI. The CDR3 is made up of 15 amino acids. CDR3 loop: CASSYPERDGETQYF. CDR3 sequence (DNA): TGTGCCAGCAGTTACCCAGAGAGAGACGGAGAGACCCAGTACTTC.

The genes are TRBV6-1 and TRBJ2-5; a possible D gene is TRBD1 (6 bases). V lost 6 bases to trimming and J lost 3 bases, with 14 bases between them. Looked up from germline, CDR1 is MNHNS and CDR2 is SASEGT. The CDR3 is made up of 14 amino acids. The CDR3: CASREGVEEETQYF. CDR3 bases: TGTGCCAGCAGAGAGGGGGTCGAGGAAGAGACCCAGTACTTC.

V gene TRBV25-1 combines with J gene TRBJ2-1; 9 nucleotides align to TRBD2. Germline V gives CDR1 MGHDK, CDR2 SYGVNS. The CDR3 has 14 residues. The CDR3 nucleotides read TGTGCTTCCCGGTTAGCGGGGGAGTACAATGAGCAGTTCTTC. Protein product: CASRLAGEYNEQFF.

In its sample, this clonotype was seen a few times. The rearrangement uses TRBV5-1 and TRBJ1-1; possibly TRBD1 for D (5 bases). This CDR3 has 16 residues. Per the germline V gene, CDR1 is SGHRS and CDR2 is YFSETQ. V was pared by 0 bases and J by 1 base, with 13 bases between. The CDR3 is CASSLAGRGGNTEAFF. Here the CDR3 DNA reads TGCGCCAGCAGCTTGGCAGGGAGGGGAGGGAACACTGAAGCTTTCTTT.

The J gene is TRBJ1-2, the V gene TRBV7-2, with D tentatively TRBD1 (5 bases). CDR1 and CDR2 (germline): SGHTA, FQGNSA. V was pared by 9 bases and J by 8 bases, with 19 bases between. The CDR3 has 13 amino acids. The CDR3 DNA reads TGTGCCAGTGACCAGGGTTTGATTTCGGGCTACACCTTC. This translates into CASDQGLISGYTF.

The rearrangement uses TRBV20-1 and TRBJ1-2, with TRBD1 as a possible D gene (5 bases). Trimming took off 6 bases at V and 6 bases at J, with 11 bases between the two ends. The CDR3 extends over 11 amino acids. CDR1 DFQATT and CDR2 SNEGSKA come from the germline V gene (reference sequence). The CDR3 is CSAHGDHGYTF. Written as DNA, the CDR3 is TGCAGTGCACACGGGGACCATGGCTACACCTTC.

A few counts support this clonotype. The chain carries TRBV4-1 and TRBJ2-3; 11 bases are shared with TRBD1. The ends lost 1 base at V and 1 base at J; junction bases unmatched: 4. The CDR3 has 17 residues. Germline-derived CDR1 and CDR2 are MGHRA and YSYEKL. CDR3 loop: CASSQAGQGVGTDTQYF. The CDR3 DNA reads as TGCGCCAGCAGCCAAGCGGGACAGGGGGTTGGCACAGATACGCAGTATTTT.

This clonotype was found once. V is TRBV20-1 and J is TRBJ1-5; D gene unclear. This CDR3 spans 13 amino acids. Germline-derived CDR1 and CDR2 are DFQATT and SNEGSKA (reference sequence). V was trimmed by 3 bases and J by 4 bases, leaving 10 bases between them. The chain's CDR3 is CSARWEGNQPQHF. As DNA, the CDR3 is TGCAGTGCTAGGTGGGAGGGTAATCAGCCCCAGCATTTT.

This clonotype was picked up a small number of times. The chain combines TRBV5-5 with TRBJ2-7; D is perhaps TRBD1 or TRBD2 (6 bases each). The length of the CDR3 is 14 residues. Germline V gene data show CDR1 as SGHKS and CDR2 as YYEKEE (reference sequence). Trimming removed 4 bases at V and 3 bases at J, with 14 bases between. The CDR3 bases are TGTGCCAGCAGCCCGGCGGGACAACACTACGAGCAGTACTTC. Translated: CASSPAGQHYEQYF. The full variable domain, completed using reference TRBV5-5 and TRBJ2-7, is DAGVTQSPTHLIKTRGQQVTLRCSPISGHKSVSWYQQVLGQGPQFIFQYYEKEERGRGNFPDRFSARQFPNYSSELNVNALLLGDSALYLCASSPAGQHYEQYFGPGTRLTVT.

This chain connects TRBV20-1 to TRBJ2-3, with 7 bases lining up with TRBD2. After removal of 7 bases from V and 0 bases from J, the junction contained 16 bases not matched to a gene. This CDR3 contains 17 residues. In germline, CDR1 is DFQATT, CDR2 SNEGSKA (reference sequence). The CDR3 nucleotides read TGCAGTGGTGCGGTGATGGAGCGGGACTCTAGCACAGATACGCAGTATTTT. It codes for CSGAVMERDSSTDTQYF.

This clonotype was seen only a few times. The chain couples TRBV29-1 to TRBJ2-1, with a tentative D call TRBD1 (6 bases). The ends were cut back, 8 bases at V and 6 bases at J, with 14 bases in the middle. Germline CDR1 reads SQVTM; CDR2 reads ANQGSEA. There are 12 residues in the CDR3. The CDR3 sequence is CSSLTGGNEQFF. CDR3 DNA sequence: TGCAGCTCCCTGACAGGCGGCAATGAGCAGTTCTTC.

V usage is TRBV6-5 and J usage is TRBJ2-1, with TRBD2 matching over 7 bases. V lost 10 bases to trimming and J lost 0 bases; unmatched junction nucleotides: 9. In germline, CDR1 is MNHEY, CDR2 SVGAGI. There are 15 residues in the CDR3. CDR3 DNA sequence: TGTGCCATCGGACTAGTCTCGGCCTCCTACAATGAGCAGTTCTTC. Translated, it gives CAIGLVSASYNEQFF.

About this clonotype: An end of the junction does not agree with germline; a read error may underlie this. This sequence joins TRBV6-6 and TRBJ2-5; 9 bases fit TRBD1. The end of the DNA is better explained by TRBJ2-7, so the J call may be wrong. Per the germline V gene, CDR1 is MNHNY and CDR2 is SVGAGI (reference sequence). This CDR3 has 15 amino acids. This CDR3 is CARSYRGQGVDEQYF. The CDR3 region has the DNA TGTGCCCGCAGTTACAGGGGACAGGGAGTCGACGAGCAGTACTTC.